This is a list of T cell receptor beta chains from one sample in a study of human T cells and chemical hapten exposure. TCRdb passed the RACE reads through MiXCR, listing each CDR3 protein once. This sample has 150,000 to 200,000 distinct CDR3 sequences, with about a fifth found just once. The material was whole blood, obtained in connection with sensitization to the hapten diphenylcyclopropenone (DPC). These receptors originate from a woman between 50 and 59 years old with alopecia areata. Some clones in this sample may be carry-over from other donors' samples. Both conserved end residues are part of each CDR3. D genes are given only for firm matches. Expanded clones are given a class, and other clones once, few, many or no size at all.

j_call,d_call,v_call,clone_size,cdr3_nt,cdr3_aa
TRBJ2-3,NA,TRBV15,NA,TGTGCCACCAGCAGAGTAAGCGCTAGCACAGATACGCAGTATTTT,CATSRVSASTDTQYF
TRBJ2-7,TRBD1,TRBV19,few,TGTGCCACTGGGGACAGGTTCTCCTACGAGCAGTACTTC,CATGDRFSYEQYF
TRBJ1-1,NA,TRBV5-1,few,TGCGCCAGCAGCTCTGACAGGTTGGAAAACACTGAAGCTTTCTTT,CASSSDRLENTEAFF
TRBJ2-1,TRBD2,TRBV29-1,NA,TGCAGCGTTGCGGGGGGACTAGCGACACGCAATGAGCAGTTCTTC,CSVAGGLATRNEQFF
TRBJ2-3,NA,TRBV6-2/TRBV6-3,NA,TGTGCCAGCGGGACCCAATTAAGGACAGATACGCAGTATTTT,CASGTQLRTDTQYF
TRBJ2-7,NA,TRBV5-4,few,TGTGCCAGCAGCGTGGGACTTCGCTACGAGCAGTACTTC,CASSVGLRYEQYF
TRBJ1-6,TRBD1,TRBV2,NA,TGTGCCAGCAGGGTCGGGACAGGGGCCTTTAATTCACCCCTCCACTTT,CASRVGTGAFNSPLHF
TRBJ2-5,NA,TRBV5-1,NA,TGCGCCAGCAGCTTGGTGGCGCCCAGGGAAGAGACCCAGTACTTC,CASSLVAPREETQYF
TRBJ2-5,NA,TRBV9,NA,TGTGCCAGCAGCGTACAGGGGCTAGGGGAGACCCAGTACTTC,CASSVQGLGETQYF
TRBJ1-5,TRBD1,TRBV6-5,few,TGTGCCAGCAGTCGCTATCCGGGACAGGGGGCAGGGTATCAGCCCCAGCATTTT,CASSRYPGQGAGYQPQHF
TRBJ2-1,TRBD2,TRBV7-6,NA,TGTGCCAGCAGCCTAGTAGCGGGAGAGAACTTCTACAATGAGCAGTTCTTC,CASSLVAGENFYNEQFF
TRBJ2-5,NA,TRBV15,NA,TGTGCCACCAGCAGAGGAGGCCCAGACCGAGAGACCCAGTACTTC,CATSRGGPDRETQYF
TRBJ1-2,TRBD1,TRBV7-8,few,TGTGCCAGCAGCCCGCGGACAGGGGGCGGCTATGGCTACACCTTC,CASSPRTGGGYGYTF
TRBJ2-7,TRBD2,TRBV20-1,NA,TGCAGTGCCTGGATCAGCGGGACCTCGCGTCGCGAGCAGTACTTC,CSAWISGTSRREQYF
TRBJ1-1,TRBD1,TRBV7-9,few,TGTGCCAGCAGCTCGGGACAGCCCCTCGGCACTGAAGCTTTCTTT,CASSSGQPLGTEAFF
TRBJ2-7,NA,TRBV5-6,NA,TGTGCCAGCAGCTTGTTCGAAGGGGCGAGGGACGAGCAGTACTTC,CASSLFEGARDEQYF
TRBJ2-1,TRBD2,TRBV20-1,many,TGCAGTGCTTTCCCGGGAGGGGGGCGGAATGAGCAGTTCTTC,CSAFPGGGRNEQFF
TRBJ1-4,NA,TRBV5-1,few,TGCGCCAGCAGCTTGGCCGGTTCAGCAACTAATGAAAAACTGTTTTTT,CASSLAGSATNEKLFF
TRBJ1-2,NA,TRBV29-1,few,TGCAGCGTGCTCCTTCCGAAGGGTGGCTACACCTTC,CSVLLPKGGYTF
TRBJ2-7,TRBD1,TRBV5-1,few,TGCGCCAGCAGCTTGGCTGGGACAGGGGCGTTCGAGCAGTACTTC,CASSLAGTGAFEQYF
TRBJ2-1,NA,TRBV12-3/TRBV12-4,few,TGTGCCAGCAGTTCCTCGGGGATCCAGCAGTTCTTC,CASSSSGIQQFF
TRBJ1-1,NA,TRBV29-1,few,TGCAGCGCTAGGACCATGGCGGCCGAAGCTTTCTTT,CSARTMAAEAFF
TRBJ1-1,NA,TRBV12-3/TRBV12-4,NA,TGTGCCAGCAGTTTCAATGGGGAAACTGAAGCTTTCTTT,CASSFNGETEAFF
TRBJ1-1,NA,TRBV18,NA,TGTGCCAGCTCACCCTTACAGGGAGGGTCTTGGACTGAAGCTTTCTTT,CASSPLQGGSWTEAFF
TRBJ2-3,NA,TRBV7-2,NA,TGTGCCAGCAGCTTAGGTGGCGGCGGAGCCACAGATACGCAGTATTTT,CASSLGGGGATDTQYF
TRBJ1-6,NA,TRBV9,NA,TGTGCCAGCAGCGCCGACAGGTTCTCACCCGAAAATTCACCCCTCCACTTT,CASSADRFSPENSPLHF
TRBJ2-1,NA,TRBV29-1,NA,TGCAGCGTACGCGAGCCCCAGGGTGAGCAGTTCTTC,CSVREPQGEQFF
TRBJ2-1,NA,TRBV6-1,NA,TGTGCCAGCAGTGAAATAAGGGACACTGAGCAGTTCTTC,CASSEIRDTEQFF
TRBJ2-4,NA,TRBV5-1,few,TGCGCCAGCAGCTTGGGTCCGGTAGCCAAAAACATTCAGTACTTC,CASSLGPVAKNIQYF
TRBJ1-1,NA,TRBV12-3/TRBV12-4,NA,TGTGCCAGCAGTAGACAGAACACTGAAGCTTTCTTT,CASSRQNTEAFF
TRBJ2-2,NA,TRBV11-2,NA,TGTGCCAGCAGCTTAGGGTATACAGGGACCGGGGAGCTGTTTTTT,CASSLGYTGTGELFF
TRBJ2-7,TRBD2,TRBV27,NA,TGTGCCAGCAGTTCTCTCGCGGGAGTAGGTGAGCAGTACTTC,CASSSLAGVGEQYF
TRBJ2-3,TRBD2,TRBV7-6,NA,TGTGCCAGCAGCTTAGAGACTAGCGGTAGCACAGATACGCAGTATTTT,CASSLETSGSTDTQYF
TRBJ1-1,NA,TRBV27,few,TGTGCCAGCAGTTTTGGCGGGGGTAGAACTGAAGCTTTCTTT,CASSFGGGRTEAFF
TRBJ1-1,TRBD1,TRBV20-1,NA,TGCAGTGCGTACGACAGGGCCTCTGAAGCTTTCTTT,CSAYDRASEAFF
TRBJ2-1,TRBD2,TRBV20-1,NA,TGCAGTGCCGGACTAGCTTCCTACAATGAGCAGTTCTTC,CSAGLASYNEQFF
TRBJ1-3,NA,TRBV2,few,TGTGCCAGCGTCCGAGACTCTGGAAACACCATATATTTT,CASVRDSGNTIYF